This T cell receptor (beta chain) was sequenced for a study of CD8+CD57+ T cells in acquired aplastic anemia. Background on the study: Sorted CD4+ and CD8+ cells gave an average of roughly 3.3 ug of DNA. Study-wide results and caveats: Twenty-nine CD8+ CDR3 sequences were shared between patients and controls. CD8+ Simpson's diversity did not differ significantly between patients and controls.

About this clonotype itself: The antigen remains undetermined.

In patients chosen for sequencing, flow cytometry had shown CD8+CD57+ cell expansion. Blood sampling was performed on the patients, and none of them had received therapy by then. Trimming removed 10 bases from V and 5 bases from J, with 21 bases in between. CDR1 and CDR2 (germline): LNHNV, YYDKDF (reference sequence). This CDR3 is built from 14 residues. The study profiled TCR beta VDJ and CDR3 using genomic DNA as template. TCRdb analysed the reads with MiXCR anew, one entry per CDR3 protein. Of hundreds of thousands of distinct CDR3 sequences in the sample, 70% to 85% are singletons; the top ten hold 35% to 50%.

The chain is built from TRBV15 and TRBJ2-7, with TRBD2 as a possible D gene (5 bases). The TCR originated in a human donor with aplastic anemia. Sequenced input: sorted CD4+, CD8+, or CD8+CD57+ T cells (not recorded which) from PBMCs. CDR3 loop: CASNFTGEQDEQYF. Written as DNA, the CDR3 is TGTGCCAGCAACTTCACCGGGGAGCAAGACGAGCAGTACTTC.